This T cell receptor (beta chain) was captured by sequencing in a study of radiotherapy plus CTLA-4 blockade in lung cancer. General study results and limits: The study found tumor-derived TCR clones expanded in blood after radiotherapy plus ipilimumab.

CTLA-4 blockade using ipilimumab, together with focal radiation, was received by patients with chemo-refractory metastatic non-small-cell lung cancer. Data came from immunoSEQ multiplex PCR; TCRdb stores just in-frame clones and leaves some out. This sample carries tens of thousands of clones, roughly 86% of them seen once, and the ten largest clones take approximately 5%. Points on this clone: Its antigen is not known.

The CDR3 length is 15 residues. V dropped 3 bases and J dropped 5; count of bases not matched to a gene: 7. CDR1 and CDR2 (germline): SGHRS, YFSETQ. Here the sequenced sample was peripheral blood, taken from a patient treated with radiotherapy plus ipilimumab. This chain uses TRBV5-1 with TRBJ2-2; TRBD1 aligns across 7 bases. The receptor was derived from a human donor with non-small cell lung cancer whose response to radiotherapy plus ipilimumab could not be evaluated. The CDR3 sequence: CASSWGDRVTGELFF. CDR3 bases: TGCGCCAGCAGCTGGGGAGACAGGGTTACCGGGGAGCTGTTTTTT.